This entry is about one TCR beta chain. Followed over time, Seattle patients had been enrolled while infection was active. The data originate from a study of blood T cell repertoires in COVID-19. Across the study: The United States, Italy and Spain provided the acute and convalescent COVID-19 samples. PBMCs, B-cell-depleted T cells, or T cells were the source of the cDNA or gDNA that made up the material.

Authors' processing steps: For nucleated cells, counts were estimated from reference gene primer amplification. TCRdb's table, derived via immunoSEQ multiplex PCR, lists solely in-frame clones and lacks some. V and J calls and clone size are given by that table; D and trimming were obtained from the DNA. The table lists roughly 190,000 clones, roughly 82% of them singletons. Sequenced sample: peripheral blood. The TCR comes from an older woman with COVID-19, enrolled during active disease.

The CDR3 DNA follows: TGTGCCTGGAGCGTAGGGGGCGCTTACTCTGGAAACACCATATATTTT. It is translated as CAWSVGGAYSGNTIYF. This chain links TRBV30 with TRBJ1-3; 7 bases line up with TRBD1. CDR1 is GTSNPN, CDR2 SVGIG, per germline (reference sequence). V was clipped by 3 bases and J by 0 bases; unmatched bases: 8. This CDR3 comprises 16 residues.